Listed below are T cell receptor beta chains from one sample, sequenced in a study of OX40 agonist ivuxolimab in advanced cancers. The assay was immunoSEQ multiplex PCR, and TCRdb's table has in-frame clones only and misses some. The sample includes roughly 100,000 clones, approximately 90% seen only once; the top ten take around 0.48%. The specimen comprised CD4+ or CD8+ T cells sorted from blood, sampled in a trial of the OX40 agonist ivuxolimab. The receptors stem from an adult with an advanced solid tumor such as melanoma, head and neck, liver or kidney cancer. The CDR3 runs from the conserved cysteine through the conserved F or W. The order of the fields is CDR3 length, J gene, D gene, clone size, V gene, CDR3 protein, CDR3 DNA. A D gene is named only where the DNA matches it firmly. The size field is filled for only some rows; it gives once, few, many or a size class.

15,TRBJ2-7,TRBD2,-,TRBV9,CASSPRLAGAYEQYF,TGTGCCAGCAGCCCGCGACTAGCGGGGGCCTACGAGCAGTACTTC
14,TRBJ2-2,-,-,TRBV19,CASRSGSGTGELFF,TGTGCCAGTCGATCAGGGAGCGGCACCGGGGAGCTGTTTTTT
13,TRBJ1-3,-,-,TRBV11-2,CASSLIAGNTIYF,TGTGCCAGCAGCTTAATTGCGGGAAACACCATATATTTT
13,TRBJ2-5,-,-,TRBV7-9,CASLNIQKETQYF,TGTGCCAGCCTAAATATACAGAAAGAGACCCAGTACTTC
16,TRBJ1-6,TRBD1,once,TRBV28,CASSLQGQGLNSPLHF,TGTGCCAGCAGTTTACAGGGACAGGGGCTAAATTCACCCCTCCACTTT
14,TRBJ1-5,TRBD1,few,TRBV4-1,CASSQVQGSQPQHF,TGCGCCAGCAGCCAAGTACAGGGGTCGCAGCCCCAGCATTTT
13,TRBJ2-1,TRBD1,-,TRBV6-1,CASRWDSNNEQFF,TGTGCCAGCAGATGGGACAGCAACAATGAGCAGTTCTTC
15,TRBJ2-3,TRBD2,-,TRBV6-1,CASSEGSGGQDTQYF,TGTGCCAGCAGTGAAGGTAGCGGGGGGCAAGATACGCAGTATTTT
12,TRBJ2-7,-,-,TRBV30,CAWSPASYEQYF,TGTGCCTGGAGCCCAGCCTCCTACGAGCAGTACTTC
14,TRBJ1-2,-,-,TRBV4-1,CASSSTQSYYGYTF,TGCGCCAGCAGCTCGACTCAAAGTTACTATGGCTACACCTTC
12,TRBJ1-2,-,-,TRBV28,CASSLEGYGYTF,TGTGCCAGCAGTTTAGAGGGTTATGGCTACACCTTC
13,TRBJ2-7,-,-,TRBV21-1,CASSKIGGNEQYF,TGTGCCAGCAGCAAAATTGGAGGGAACGAGCAGTACTTC
15,TRBJ2-1,-,-,TRBV5-1,CASRKGTSLFDEQFF,TGCGCCAGCAGGAAAGGGACATCCCTTTTCGATGAGCAGTTCTTC
14,TRBJ1-2,-,-,TRBV7-2,CASSLARGAEGYTF,TGTGCCAGCAGCTTAGCACGAGGGGCGGAGGGCTACACCTTC
16,TRBJ1-1,-,-,TRBV7-6,CASSLGGSTMNTEAFF,TGTGCCAGCAGCTTAGGCGGCAGCACCATGAACACTGAAGCTTTCTTT
14,TRBJ1-2,-,few,TRBV30,CAWIGKGSNYGYTF,TGTGCCTGGATTGGGAAGGGGTCTAACTATGGCTACACCTTC
17,TRBJ1-2,-,-,TRBV28,CASSKSGWDPTNYGYTF,TGTGCCAGCAGTAAAAGTGGTTGGGACCCTACTAACTATGGCTACACCTTC
13,TRBJ2-5,TRBD1,-,TRBV7-2,CASSSGQQETQYF,TGTGCCAGCAGCTCGGGACAGCAAGAGACCCAGTACTTC
15,TRBJ2-1,-,-,TRBV19,CASSPQVIVRNEQFF,TGTGCCAGTAGTCCCCAAGTGATAGTTCGCAATGAGCAGTTCTTC
11,TRBJ1-4,-,-,TRBV2,CASSVSEKLFF,TGTGCCAGCAGTGTTAGCGAAAAACTGTTTTTT
15,TRBJ2-5,TRBD2,-,TRBV5-1,CASSIAGGIRETQYF,TGCGCCAGCAGCATCGCGGGGGGTATTAGGGAGACCCAGTACTTC
16,TRBJ2-2,-,-,TRBV5-6,CASSPPSGGRTGELFF,TGTGCCAGCAGCCCTCCGTCGGGGGGCCGGACCGGGGAGCTGTTTTTT
15,TRBJ1-2,-,-,TRBV18,CASSPIIGGDYGYTF,TGTGCCAGCTCACCAATTATTGGGGGCGACTATGGCTACACCTTC
15,TRBJ1-5,TRBD1,-,TRBV5-1,CASSRQGAEGDPQHF,TGCGCCAGCAGCAGACAGGGGGCTGAGGGGGACCCCCAGCATTTT
16,TRBJ2-7,TRBD2,-,TRBV7-2,CASSVAAGTTTYEQYF,TGTGCCAGCAGCGTAGCAGCCGGGACTACGACTTACGAGCAGTACTTC
12,TRBJ1-2,-,-,TRBV18,CASSPPGGGYTF,TGTGCCAGCTCACCACCCGGTGGAGGCTACACCTTC
12,TRBJ2-3,-,once,TRBV4-2,CASSQDRNTQYF,TGTGCCAGCAGCCAAGACAGAAATACGCAGTATTTT
14,TRBJ1-2,TRBD1,-,TRBV28,CASRRFGQGADYTF,TGTGCCAGCAGGCGCTTTGGGCAGGGGGCGGACTACACCTTC
16,TRBJ1-2,-,-,TRBV21-1,CASSKEVGGPRNGYTF,TGTGCCAGCAGCAAAGAAGTGGGAGGCCCTAGAAATGGCTACACCTTC
16,TRBJ1-5,-,-,TRBV7-2,CASSLVPGGNGQPQHF,TGTGCCAGCAGCTTAGTTCCTGGGGGAAACGGGCAGCCCCAGCATTTT